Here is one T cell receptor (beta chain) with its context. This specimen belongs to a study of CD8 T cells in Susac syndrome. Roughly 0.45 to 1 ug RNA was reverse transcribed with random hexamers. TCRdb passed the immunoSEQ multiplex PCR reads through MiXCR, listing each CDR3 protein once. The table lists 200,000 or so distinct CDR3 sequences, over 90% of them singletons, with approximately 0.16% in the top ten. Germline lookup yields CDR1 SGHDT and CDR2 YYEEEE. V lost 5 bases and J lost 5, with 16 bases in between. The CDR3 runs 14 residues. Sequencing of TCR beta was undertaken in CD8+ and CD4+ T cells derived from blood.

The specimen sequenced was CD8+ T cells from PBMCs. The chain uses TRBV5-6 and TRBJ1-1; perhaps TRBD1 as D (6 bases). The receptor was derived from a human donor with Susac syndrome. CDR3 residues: CASRIGGTETEAFF. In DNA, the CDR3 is TGTGCCAGCAGGATTGGGGGCACAGAAACTGAAGCTTTCTTT.